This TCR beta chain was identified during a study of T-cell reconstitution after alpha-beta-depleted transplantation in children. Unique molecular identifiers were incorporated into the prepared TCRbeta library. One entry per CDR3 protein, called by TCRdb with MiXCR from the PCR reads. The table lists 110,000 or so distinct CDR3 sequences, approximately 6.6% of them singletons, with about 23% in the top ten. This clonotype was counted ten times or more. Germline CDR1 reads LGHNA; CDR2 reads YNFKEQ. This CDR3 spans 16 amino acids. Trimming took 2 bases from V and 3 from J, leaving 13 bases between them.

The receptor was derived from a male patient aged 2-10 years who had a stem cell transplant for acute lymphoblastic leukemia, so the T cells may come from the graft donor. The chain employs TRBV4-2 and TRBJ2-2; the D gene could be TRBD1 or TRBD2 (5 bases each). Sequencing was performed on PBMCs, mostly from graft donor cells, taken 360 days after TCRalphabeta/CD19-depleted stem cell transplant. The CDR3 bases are TGTGCCAGCAGCCAACTCGGGAAGGGGTACACCGGGGAGCTGTTTTTT. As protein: CASSQLGKGYTGELFF.